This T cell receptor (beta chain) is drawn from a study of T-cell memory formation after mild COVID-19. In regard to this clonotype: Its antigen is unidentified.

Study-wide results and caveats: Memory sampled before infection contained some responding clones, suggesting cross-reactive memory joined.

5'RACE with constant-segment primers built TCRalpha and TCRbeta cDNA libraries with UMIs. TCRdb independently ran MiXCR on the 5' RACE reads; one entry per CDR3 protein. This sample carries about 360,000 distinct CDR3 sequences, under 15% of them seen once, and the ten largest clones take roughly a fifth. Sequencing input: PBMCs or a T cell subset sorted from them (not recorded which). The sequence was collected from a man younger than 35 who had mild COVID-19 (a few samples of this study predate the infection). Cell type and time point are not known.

The CDR3 protein is CASSHPLTSGGTTDTQYF. CDR3 sequence (DNA): TGTGCCAGCAGCCATCCCTTAACTAGCGGGGGAACCACAGATACGCAGTATTTT. The chain has TRBV6-2 or TRBV6-3 and TRBJ2-3, with TRBD2 matching 11 bases. This CDR3 has 18 residues. The germline gives CDR1 MNHEY, CDR2 SVGEGT. Trimming took 6 bases from V and 2 from J; bases not matched to a gene: 13.